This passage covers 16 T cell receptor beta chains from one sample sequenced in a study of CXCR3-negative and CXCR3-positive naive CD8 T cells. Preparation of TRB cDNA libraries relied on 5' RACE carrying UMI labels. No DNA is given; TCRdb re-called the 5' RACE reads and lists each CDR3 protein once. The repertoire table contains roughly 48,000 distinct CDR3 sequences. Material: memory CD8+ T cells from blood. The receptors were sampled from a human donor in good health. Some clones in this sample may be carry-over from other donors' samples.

CDR3 in amino acids: CSVSPGTGAAVEQYF. The chain employs TRBV29-1 and TRBJ2-7; no DNA is available, so the TRBD2 call from TCRdb remains unchecked. The CDR3 length is 15 residues. Germline V gene data show CDR1 as SQVTM and CDR2 as ANQGSEA.

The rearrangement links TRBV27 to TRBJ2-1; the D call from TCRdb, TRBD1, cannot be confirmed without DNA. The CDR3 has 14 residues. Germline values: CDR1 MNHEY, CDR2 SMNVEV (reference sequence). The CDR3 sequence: CASSIGTDYNEQFF.

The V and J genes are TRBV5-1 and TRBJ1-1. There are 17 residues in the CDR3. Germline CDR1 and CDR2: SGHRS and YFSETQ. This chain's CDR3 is CASSLEWSEAQNTEAFF.

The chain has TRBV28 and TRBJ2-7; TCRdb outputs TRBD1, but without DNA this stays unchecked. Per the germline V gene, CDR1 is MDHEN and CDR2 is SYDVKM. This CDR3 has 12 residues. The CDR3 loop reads CASSFRDYEQYF. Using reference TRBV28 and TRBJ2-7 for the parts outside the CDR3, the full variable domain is DVKVTQSSRYLVKRTGEKVFLECVQDMDHENMFWYRQDPGLGLRLIYFSYDVKMKEKGDIPEGYSVSREKKERFSLILESASTNQTSMYLCASSFRDYEQYFGPGTRLTVT.

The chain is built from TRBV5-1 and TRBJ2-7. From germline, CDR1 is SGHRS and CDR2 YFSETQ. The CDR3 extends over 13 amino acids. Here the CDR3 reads CASSFTELDEQYF. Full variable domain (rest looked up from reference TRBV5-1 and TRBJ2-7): KAGVTQTPRYLIKTRGQQVTLSCSPISGHRSVSWYQQTPGQGLQFLFEYFSETQRNKGNFPGRFSGRQFSNSRSEMNVSTLELGDSALYLCASSFTELDEQYFGPGTRLTVT.

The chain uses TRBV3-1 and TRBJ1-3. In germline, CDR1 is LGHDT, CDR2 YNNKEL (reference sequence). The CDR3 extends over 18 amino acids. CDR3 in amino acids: CASSQDRGGWSSGNTIYF.

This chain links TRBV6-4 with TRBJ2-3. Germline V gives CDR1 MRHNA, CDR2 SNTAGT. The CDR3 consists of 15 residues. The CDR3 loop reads CASSDADGGADTQYF.

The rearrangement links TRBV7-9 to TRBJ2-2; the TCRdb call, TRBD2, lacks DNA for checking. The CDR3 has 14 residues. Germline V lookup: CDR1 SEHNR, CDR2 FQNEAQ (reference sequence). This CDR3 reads CASSRDFDTGELFF.

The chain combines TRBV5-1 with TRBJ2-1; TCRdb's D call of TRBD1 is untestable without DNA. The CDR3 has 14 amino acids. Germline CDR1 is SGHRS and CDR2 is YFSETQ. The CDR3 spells CASSIHRESGEQFF. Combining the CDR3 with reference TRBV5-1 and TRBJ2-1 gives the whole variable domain KAGVTQTPRYLIKTRGQQVTLSCSPISGHRSVSWYQQTPGQGLQFLFEYFSETQRNKGNFPGRFSGRQFSNSRSEMNVSTLELGDSALYLCASSIHRESGEQFFGPGTRLTVL.

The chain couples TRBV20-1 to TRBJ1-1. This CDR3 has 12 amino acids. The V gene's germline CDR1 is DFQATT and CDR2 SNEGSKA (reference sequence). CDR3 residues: CSARVREAEAFF.

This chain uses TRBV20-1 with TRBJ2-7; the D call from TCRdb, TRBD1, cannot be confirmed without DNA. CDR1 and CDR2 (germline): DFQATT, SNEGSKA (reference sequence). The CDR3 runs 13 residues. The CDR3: CSANSPDREEQYF.

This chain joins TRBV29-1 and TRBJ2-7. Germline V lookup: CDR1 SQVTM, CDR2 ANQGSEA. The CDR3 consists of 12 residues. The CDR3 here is CSVGGSGDEQYF.

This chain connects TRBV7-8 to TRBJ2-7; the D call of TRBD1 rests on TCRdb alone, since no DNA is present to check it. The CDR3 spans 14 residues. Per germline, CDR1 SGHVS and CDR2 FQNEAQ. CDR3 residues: CASSLSGQWSEQYF.

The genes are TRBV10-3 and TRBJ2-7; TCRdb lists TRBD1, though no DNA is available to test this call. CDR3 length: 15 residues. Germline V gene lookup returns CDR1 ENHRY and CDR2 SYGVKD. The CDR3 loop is CAISAPQGGSYEQYF.

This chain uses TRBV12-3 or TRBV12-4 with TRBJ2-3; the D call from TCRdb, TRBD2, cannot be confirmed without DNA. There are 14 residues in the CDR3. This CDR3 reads CASMVASATDTQYF.

CDR3 sequence: CASAETGTDNEQYF. The rearrangement joins TRBV28 to TRBJ2-7; checking the TCRdb D call of TRBD1 is not possible without DNA. CDR1 and CDR2 from the germline V gene are MDHEN and SYDVKM. This CDR3 is built from 14 residues.